The sequence of this T cell receptor (beta chain) was determined in a study of shared clonotypes between healthy human individuals. Study-wide points: Clonotypes which were not shared had lower generation probabilities than clonotypes that all four donors shared.

The method was immunoSEQ multiplex PCR; TCRdb's version includes in-frame clones alone and lacks a portion of them. This sample has about 1 million clones, with roughly 80% found just once. This clone was detected only a few times. Its antigen is not known. The sequence was obtained from a man younger than 30 in good health. What was sequenced was memory CD4+ T cells sorted from blood. Indicated subset: CD45RA-negative fraction.

CDR3 protein: CASSDWASGKAFF. As DNA, the CDR3 is TGTGCCAGCAGTGACTGGGCCTCCGGGAAAGCTTTCTTT. This chain connects TRBV2 to TRBJ1-1; D gene uncertain. V dropped 3 bases and J dropped 9 bases, with 14 bases sitting between them. The CDR3 has 13 amino acids. Germline CDR1 is SNHLY and CDR2 is FYNNEI.